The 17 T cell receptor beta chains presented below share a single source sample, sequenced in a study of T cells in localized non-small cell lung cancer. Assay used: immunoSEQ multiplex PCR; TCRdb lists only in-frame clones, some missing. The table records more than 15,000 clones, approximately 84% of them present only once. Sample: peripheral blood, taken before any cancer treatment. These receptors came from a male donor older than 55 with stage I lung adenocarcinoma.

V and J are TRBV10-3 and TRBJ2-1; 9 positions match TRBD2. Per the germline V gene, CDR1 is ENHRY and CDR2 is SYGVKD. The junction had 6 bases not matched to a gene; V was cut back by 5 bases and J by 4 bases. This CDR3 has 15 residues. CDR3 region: CAISLVTSGYNEQFF. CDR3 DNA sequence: TGTGCCATCAGTCTCGTGACTAGCGGTTACAATGAGCAGTTCTTC.

The CDR3 sequence is CASSLPGYEQFF. Written as DNA, the CDR3 is TGTGCCAGCAGTTTACCGGGGTATGAGCAGTTCTTC. The rearrangement links TRBV28 to TRBJ2-1, with D possibly matching TRBD2 (5 bases). Deletions cut 2 bases from V and 8 bases from J, with 7 bases between. From germline, CDR1 is MDHEN and CDR2 SYDVKM. This CDR3 has 12 amino acids.

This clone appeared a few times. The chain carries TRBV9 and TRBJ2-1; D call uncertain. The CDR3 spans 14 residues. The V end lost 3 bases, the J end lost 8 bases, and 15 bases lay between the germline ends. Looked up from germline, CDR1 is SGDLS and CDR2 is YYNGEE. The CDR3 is CASSGLDIIDEQFF. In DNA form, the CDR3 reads TGTGCCAGCAGCGGGCTTGACATTATCGATGAGCAGTTCTTC.

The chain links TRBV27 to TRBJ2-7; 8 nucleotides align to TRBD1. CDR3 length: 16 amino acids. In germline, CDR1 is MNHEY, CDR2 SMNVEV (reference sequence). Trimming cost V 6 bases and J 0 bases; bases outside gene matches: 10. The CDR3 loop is CASSKEGTGPSYEQYF. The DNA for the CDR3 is TGTGCCAGCAGCAAAGAGGGGACAGGACCCTCCTACGAGCAGTACTTC.

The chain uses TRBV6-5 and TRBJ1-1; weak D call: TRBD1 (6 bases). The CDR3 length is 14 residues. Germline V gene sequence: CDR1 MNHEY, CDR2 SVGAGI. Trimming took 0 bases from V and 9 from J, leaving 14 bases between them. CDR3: CASSYSGPQGKAFF. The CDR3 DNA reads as TGTGCCAGCAGTTACTCTGGGCCTCAGGGGAAAGCTTTCTTT.

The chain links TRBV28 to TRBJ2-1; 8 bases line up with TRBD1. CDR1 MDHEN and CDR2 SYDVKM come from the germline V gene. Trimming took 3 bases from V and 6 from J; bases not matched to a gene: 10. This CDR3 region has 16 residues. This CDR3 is CASSFPPLTGGNEQFF. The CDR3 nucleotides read TGTGCCAGCAGTTTTCCCCCTCTCACAGGGGGCAATGAGCAGTTCTTC.

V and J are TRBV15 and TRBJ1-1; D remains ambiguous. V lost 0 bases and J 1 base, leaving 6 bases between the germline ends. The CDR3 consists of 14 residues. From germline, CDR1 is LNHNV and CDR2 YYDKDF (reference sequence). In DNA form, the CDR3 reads TGTGCCACCAGCAGAGATTTGGGGAACACTGAAGCTTTCTTT. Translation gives CATSRDLGNTEAFF.

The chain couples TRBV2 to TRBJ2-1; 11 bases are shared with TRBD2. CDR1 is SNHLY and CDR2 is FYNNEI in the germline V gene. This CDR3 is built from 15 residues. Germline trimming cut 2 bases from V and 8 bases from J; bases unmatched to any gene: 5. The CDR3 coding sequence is TGTGCCAGCAGTGAAAGACTAGCGGGACCCGATGAGCAGTTCTTC. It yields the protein CASSERLAGPDEQFF.

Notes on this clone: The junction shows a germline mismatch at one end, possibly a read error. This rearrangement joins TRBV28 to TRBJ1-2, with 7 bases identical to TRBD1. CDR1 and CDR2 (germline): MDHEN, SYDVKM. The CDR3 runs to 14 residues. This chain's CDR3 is CASRPGQPNYGYIF. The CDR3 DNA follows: TGTGCCAGCAGACCGGGACAGCCTAACTATGGCTACATCTTC.

The DNA for the CDR3 is TGTGCCAGCTCGTATACCGAGGGTAACACCGGGGAGCTGTTTTTT. It yields the protein CASSYTEGNTGELFF. The chain couples TRBV18 to TRBJ2-2; possibly TRBD2 for D (5 bases). CDR1 is KGHSH and CDR2 is LQKENI in the germline V gene. The CDR3 is made up of 15 amino acids. Trimming shortened V by 6 bases and J by 2 bases, and 13 bases separated the two germline ends.

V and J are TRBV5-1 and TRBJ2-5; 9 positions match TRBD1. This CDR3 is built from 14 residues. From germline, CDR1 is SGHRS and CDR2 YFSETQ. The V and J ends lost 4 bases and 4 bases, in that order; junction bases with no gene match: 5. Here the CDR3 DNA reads TGCGCCAGCAGCCTCGAGACAGGGGGAGAGACCCAGTACTTC. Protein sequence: CASSLETGGETQYF.

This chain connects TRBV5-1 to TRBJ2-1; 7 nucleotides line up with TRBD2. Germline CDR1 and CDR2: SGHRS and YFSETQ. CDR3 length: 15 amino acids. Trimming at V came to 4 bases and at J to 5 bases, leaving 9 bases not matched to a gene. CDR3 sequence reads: CASSIGEGTNNEQFF. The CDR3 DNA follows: TGCGCCAGCAGCATCGGGGAGGGAACGAACAATGAGCAGTTCTTC. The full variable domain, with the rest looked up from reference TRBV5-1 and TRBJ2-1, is KAGVTQTPRYLIKTRGQQVTLSCSPISGHRSVSWYQQTPGQGLQFLFEYFSETQRNKGNFPGRFSGRQFSNSRSEMNVSTLELGDSALYLCASSIGEGTNNEQFFGPGTRLTVL.

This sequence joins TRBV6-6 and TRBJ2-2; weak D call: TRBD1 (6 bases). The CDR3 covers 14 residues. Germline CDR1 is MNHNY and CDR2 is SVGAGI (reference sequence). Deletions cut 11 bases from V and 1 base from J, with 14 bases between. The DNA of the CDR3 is TGTGCCGCCGCCGGACAGAAGAACACCGGGGAGCTGTTTTTT. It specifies CAAAGQKNTGELFF.

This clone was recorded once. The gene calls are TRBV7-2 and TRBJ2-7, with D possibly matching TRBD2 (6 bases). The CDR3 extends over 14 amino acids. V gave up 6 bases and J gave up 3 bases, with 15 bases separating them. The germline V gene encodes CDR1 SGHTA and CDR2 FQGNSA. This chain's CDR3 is CASSLGGDYYEQYF. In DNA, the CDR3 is TGTGCCAGCAGTCTTGGAGGGGATTACTACGAGCAGTACTTC.

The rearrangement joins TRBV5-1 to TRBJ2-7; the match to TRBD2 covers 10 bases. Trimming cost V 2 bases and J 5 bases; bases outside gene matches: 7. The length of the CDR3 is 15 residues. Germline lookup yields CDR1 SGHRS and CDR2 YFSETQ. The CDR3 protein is CASSFGEAGGDEQYF. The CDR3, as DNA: TGCGCCAGCAGCTTCGGAGAAGCGGGAGGGGACGAGCAGTACTTC.

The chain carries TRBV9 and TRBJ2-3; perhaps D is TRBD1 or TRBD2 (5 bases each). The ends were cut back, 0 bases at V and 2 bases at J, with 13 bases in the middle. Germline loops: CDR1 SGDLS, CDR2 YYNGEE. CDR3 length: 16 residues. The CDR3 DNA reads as TGTGCCAGCAGCGTAGTGGGGGAATCTTCCACAGATACGCAGTATTTT. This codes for CASSVVGESSTDTQYF.

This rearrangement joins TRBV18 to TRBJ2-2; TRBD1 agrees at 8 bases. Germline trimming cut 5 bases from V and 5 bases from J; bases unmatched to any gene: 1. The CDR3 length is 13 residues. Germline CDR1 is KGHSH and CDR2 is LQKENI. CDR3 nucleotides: TGTGCCAGCTCAGGGGACAGGACCGGGGAGCTGTTTTTT. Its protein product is CASSGDRTGELFF.